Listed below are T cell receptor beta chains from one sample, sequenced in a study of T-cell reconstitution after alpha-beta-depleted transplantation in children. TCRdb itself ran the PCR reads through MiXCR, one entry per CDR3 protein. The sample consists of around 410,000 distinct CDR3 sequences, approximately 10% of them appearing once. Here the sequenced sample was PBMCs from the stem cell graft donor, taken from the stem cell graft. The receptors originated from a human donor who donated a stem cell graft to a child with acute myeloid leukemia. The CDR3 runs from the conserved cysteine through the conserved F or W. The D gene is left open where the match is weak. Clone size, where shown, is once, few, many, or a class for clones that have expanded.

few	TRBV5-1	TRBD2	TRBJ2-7	TGCGCCAGCCAAGCCGGGACTAGCGGACAGATTGCACTCTACGAGCAGTACTTC	CASQAGTSGQIALYEQYF
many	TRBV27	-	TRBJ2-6	TGTGCCAGCAGCGCAGGGGTAGGGGCCAACGTCCTGACTTTC	CASSAGVGANVLTF
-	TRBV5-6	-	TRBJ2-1	TGTGCCAGCAGCTTGTGGGTCAGGGGATTGTCCTCCAATGAGCAGTTCTTC	CASSLWVRGLSSNEQFF
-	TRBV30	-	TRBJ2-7	TGTGCCTGGAGCGCGGACTTGATCAGCTCCTACGAGCAGTACTTC	CAWSADLISSYEQYF
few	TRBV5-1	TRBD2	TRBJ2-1	TGCGCCAGCAGCTTGGCCACAACCCGGGGGGATGAGCAGTTCTTC	CASSLATTRGDEQFF
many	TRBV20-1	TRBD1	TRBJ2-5	TGCAGTGCTAGAGATGGGACAGCCCAAGAGACCCAGTACTTC	CSARDGTAQETQYF
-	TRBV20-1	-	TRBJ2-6	TGCAGTGCTCAGGGACTCACTAGCTCTGGGGCCAACGTCCTGACTTTC	CSAQGLTSSGANVLTF
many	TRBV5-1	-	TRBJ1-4	TGCGCCAGCAGCGAAAGACAAGCAACTAATGAAAAACTGTTTTTT	CASSERQATNEKLFF
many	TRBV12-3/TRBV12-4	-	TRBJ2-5	TGTGCCAGCAGTCCTCGAGCTGGGGAGACCCAGTACTTC	CASSPRAGETQYF
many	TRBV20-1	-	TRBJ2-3	TGCAGTGCTACAGACCGCTCCGTGGGCACAGATACGCAGTATTTT	CSATDRSVGTDTQYF
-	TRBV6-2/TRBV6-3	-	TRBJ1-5	TGTGCCAGCAGTTACTCCTTTCAGCCCCAGCATTTT	CASSYSFQPQHF
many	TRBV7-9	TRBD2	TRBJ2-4	TGTGCCAGCAGCCTTAGCGGGAGGCCCATTCAGTACTTC	CASSLSGRPIQYF
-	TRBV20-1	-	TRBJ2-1	TGCAGTGCTAGGAGGGGGGCCGCCAATGAGCAGTTCTTC	CSARRGAANEQFF
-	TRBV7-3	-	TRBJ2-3	TGTGCCAGCAGCTTAAAAGGTGTGGATACGCAGTATTTT	CASSLKGVDTQYF
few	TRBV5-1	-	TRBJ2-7	TGCGCCAGCAGCTTGCAGACAGGAACCTACGAGCAGTACTTC	CASSLQTGTYEQYF
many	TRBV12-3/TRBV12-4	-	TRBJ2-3	TGTGCCAGCCTAACTCGGGGGACGGGGTCAGATACGCAGTATTTT	CASLTRGTGSDTQYF
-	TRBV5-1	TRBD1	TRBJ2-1	TGCGCCAGCAGCACTCGGACAGGAAACAATGAGCAGTTCTTC	CASSTRTGNNEQFF
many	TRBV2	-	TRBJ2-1	TGTGCCAGCACCGCCGCTAGCGAGGGGATCCATGAGCAGTTCTTC	CASTAASEGIHEQFF
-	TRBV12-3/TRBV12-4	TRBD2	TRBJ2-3	TGTGCCAGCATCGGGCTAGCGGGGGGGAGTGATACGCAGTATTTT	CASIGLAGGSDTQYF
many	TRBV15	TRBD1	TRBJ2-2	TGTGCCACCAGCAGAGATATCAGGACAGGGGGCAAGGTCGGGGAGCTGTTTTTT	CATSRDIRTGGKVGELFF
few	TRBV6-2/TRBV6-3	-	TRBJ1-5	TGTGCCAGCAGTGTTACTGCGCAGGGTAATCAGCCCCAGCATTTT	CASSVTAQGNQPQHF
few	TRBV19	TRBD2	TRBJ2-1	TGTGCCAGTAGTTACCGGACTAGCGGGAGGGGGATTTTCTTC	CASSYRTSGRGIFF
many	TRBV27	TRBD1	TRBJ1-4	TGTGCCAGCAGTTTACGCGGACAGGTCGGGACAGGAAAACTGTTTTTT	CASSLRGQVGTGKLFF
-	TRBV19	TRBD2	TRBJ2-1	TGTGCCAGTAGTATTGGTGGCGGGAGGGCCCACAATGAGCAGTTCTTC	CASSIGGGRAHNEQFF